The T cell receptor (beta chain) described here comes from a study of blood T cell repertoires in COVID-19. Study at large: Researchers got acute and convalescent COVID-19 samples from the United States, Italy and Spain.

The CDR3 is 14 residues long. Trimming stripped 0 bases from V and 6 bases from J, with 8 bases between. Germline-derived CDR1 and CDR2 are MNHEY and SMNVEV (reference sequence). Libraries were prepared by immunoSEQ multiplex PCR; TCRdb keeps only in-frame clonotypes and omits some of them. Here the sample spans roughly 140,000 clones, approximately 83% being singletons. This clonotype originated in a human donor in a cohort sampled during active COVID-19. Sequenced sample: peripheral blood. The chain links TRBV27 to TRBJ2-2; D ambiguous. The CDR3 region is CASSLSAVAGELFF. In nucleotides, the CDR3 is TGTGCCAGCAGTTTATCGGCGGTTGCCGGGGAGCTGTTTTTT.